The rows below give T cell receptor beta chains drawn from one sample of a study of CD8+ T cells in alopecia areata. The protocol was immunoSEQ multiplex PCR, while the TCRdb copy is restricted to in-frame clones and leaves out a portion. Among approximately 140,000 clones listed, over 70% were seen once. The sequenced sample was CD8+ T cells sorted from blood, obtained at week 0. The origin of the receptors is a human donor with alopecia areata. Both conserved end residues are part of each CDR3. Not every row has a clone size; where given, it reads once, few, many or a size class.

J gene | V gene | clone size | CDR3 protein
TRBJ2-7 | TRBV15 | . | CATSNRDSSYEQYF
TRBJ2-1 | TRBV7-3 | . | CASSLGGEQFF
TRBJ1-5 | TRBV15 | once | CATSRAGASNQPQHF
TRBJ2-3 | TRBV4-1 | once | CASSQDTYLSDTQYF
TRBJ2-3 | TRBV27 | . | CASGLPSTDTQYF
TRBJ2-2 | TRBV6-1 | . | CASSEIRDSNTGELFF
TRBJ2-7 | TRBV4-1 | . | CASSQEGGRAYEQYF
TRBJ1-5 | TRBV23-1 | . | CASSQSRVNQPQHF
TRBJ2-1 | TRBV5-1 | . | CASSSRDRVYNEQFF
TRBJ2-1 | TRBV4-1 | . | CASRAPSYNEQFF
TRBJ2-1 | TRBV5-1 | . | CASSFGASGEDEQFF
TRBJ2-1 | TRBV7-3 | . | CASATGLAGRNEQFF
TRBJ2-3 | TRBV2 | few | CASSDPSGPTDTQYF
TRBJ2-7 | TRBV29-1 | . | CSVVMTSLIEQHF
TRBJ2-7 | TRBV5-1 | . | CASSSRDGHYEQYF
TRBJ2-7 | TRBV30 | . | CAWSSMAPVSYEQYF
TRBJ2-7 | TRBV29-1 | . | CSVAGRAGYEQYF
TRBJ2-7 | TRBV29-1 | . | CSVRDRGQYEQYF
TRBJ2-7 | TRBV25-1 | . | CASSESGAGAPYF
TRBJ2-1 | TRBV9 | . | CASSSTSGAYNEQFF
TRBJ2-7 | TRBV5-6 | . | CASSSGLAGDEQYF
TRBJ2-5 | TRBV4-1 | . | CASSQDGRIETQYF
TRBJ2-4 | TRBV18 | few | CASSLAVAKNIQYF